The rows below give T cell receptor beta chains drawn from one sample of a study of graft-versus-host responses after intestinal transplantation. TCRdb's copy holds only in-frame clones and misses some; the assay was immunoSEQ multiplex PCR. The sample carries 7,800 or so clones, about 29% recorded once. This sample comprised alloreactive CD4+ T cells from a mixed lymphocyte reaction culture, obtained before transplantation. The source is a human patient who was an organ donor for intestinal transplantation. Both conserved end residues are part of each CDR3.

length: 16
J: TRBJ2-2
V: TRBV27
CDR3: CASSFAAGGPGGELFF

length: 15
J: TRBJ2-5
V: TRBV27
CDR3: CASSLGGSLQETQYF

length: 13
J: TRBJ2-3
V: TRBV25-1
CDR3: CASRRQGTDTQYF

length: 18
J: TRBJ1-1
V: TRBV28
CDR3: CASTTRQGDRRVNTEAFF

length: 14
J: TRBJ1-2
V: TRBV25-1
CDR3: CASRGVSTTYGYTF

length: 15
J: TRBJ2-5
V: TRBV10-1
CDR3: CASSEEGAPQETQYF

length: 17
J: TRBJ2-1
V: TRBV6-8
CDR3: CASSLPLAGGTYNEQFF

length: 12
J: TRBJ2-5
V: TRBV6-5
CDR3: CASNGPGETQYF

length: 14
J: TRBJ2-3
V: TRBV6-6
CDR3: CASRPSGGRHTQYF

length: 14
J: TRBJ2-1
V: TRBV10-3
CDR3: CAISAGGLGNEQFF

length: 12
J: TRBJ2-7
V: TRBV6-5
CDR3: CASSSTTYEQYF

length: 15
J: TRBJ1-3
V: TRBV2
CDR3: CASHRAAGSGNTIYF

length: 16
J: NA
V: TRBV7-3
CDR3: CASSPKPPGETYEQYF

length: 17
J: TRBJ2-2
V: TRBV6-4
CDR3: CASSYAPGSARTGELFF

length: 15
J: TRBJ1-2
V: TRBV7-6
CDR3: CASSSGTGDRYGYTF

length: 14
J: TRBJ2-3
V: TRBV6-5
CDR3: CASNQGGSGDTQYF

length: 13
J: TRBJ2-1
V: TRBV6-5
CDR3: CASSTVIANEQFF

length: 14
J: TRBJ1-2
V: TRBV7-8
CDR3: CASSLEDRVHGYTF

length: 14
J: TRBJ2-1
V: TRBV5-4
CDR3: CASSRGGRADEQFF